This T cell receptor (beta chain) was obtained from a study of T cells in Graves' hyperthyroidism and ophthalmopathy. Findings and limits, study-wide: Blood also held most thyroid clonotypes expanded beyond 0.001.

Thyroid ultrasound, orbital computed tomography, clinical symptoms, and serum thyroxine and TRAb underpinned diagnoses. What was amplified from RNA transcripts were TCR beta CDR3 regions. When the TCR CDR3 underwent first-round RT-PCR, the HTBI primer set was used. TCRdb reprocessed the multiplex PCR reads with MiXCR, giving one entry per CDR3 protein. This repertoire shows about 360,000 distinct CDR3 sequences, about 13% found once; its top ten account for roughly 9.2%. This clonotype was recorded at least ten times. The target antigen is unknown. The sequencing input was blood. The receptor's source is a woman under 30 with Graves' hyperthyroidism.

The CDR3 nucleotides read TGTGCCAGCAGTTTGGGGCACCATAGCACAGATACGCAGTATTTT. Amino acids: CASSLGHHSTDTQYF. The rearrangement joins TRBV27 to TRBJ2-3, with D maybe TRBD1 (5 bases). The CDR3 consists of 15 residues. V was clipped by 3 bases and J by 0 bases, with 10 bases between them. Germline-derived CDR1 and CDR2 are MNHEY and SMNVEV (reference sequence).